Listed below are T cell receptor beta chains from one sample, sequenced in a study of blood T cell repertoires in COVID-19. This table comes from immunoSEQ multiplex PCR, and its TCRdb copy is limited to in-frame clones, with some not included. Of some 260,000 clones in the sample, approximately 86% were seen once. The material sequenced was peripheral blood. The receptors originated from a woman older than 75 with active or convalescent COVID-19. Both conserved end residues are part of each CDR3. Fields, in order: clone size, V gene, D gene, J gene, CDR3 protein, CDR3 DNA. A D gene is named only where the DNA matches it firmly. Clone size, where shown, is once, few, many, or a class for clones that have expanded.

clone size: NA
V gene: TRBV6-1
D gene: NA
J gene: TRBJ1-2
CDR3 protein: CASSETGPYGYTF
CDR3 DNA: TGTGCCAGCAGTGAGACAGGTCCCTATGGCTACACCTTC

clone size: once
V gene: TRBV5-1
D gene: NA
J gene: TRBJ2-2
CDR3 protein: CASSRREGELFF
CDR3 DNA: TGCGCCAGCAGTCGTCGGGAAGGGGAGCTGTTTTTT

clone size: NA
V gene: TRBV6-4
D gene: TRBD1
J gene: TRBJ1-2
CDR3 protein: CASSGLTGFGYTF
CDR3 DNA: TGTGCCAGCAGCGGATTGACAGGGTTTGGCTACACCTTC

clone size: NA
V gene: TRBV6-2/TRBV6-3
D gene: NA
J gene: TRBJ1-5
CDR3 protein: CASSPMTGLGGNQPQHF
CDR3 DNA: TGTGCCAGCAGCCCGATGACAGGTCTCGGAGGCAATCAGCCCCAGCATTTT

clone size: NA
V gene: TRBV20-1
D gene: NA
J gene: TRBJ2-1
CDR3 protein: CSASGDVAEFF
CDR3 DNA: TGCAGTGCTAGCGGCGACGTAGCGGAGTTCTTC

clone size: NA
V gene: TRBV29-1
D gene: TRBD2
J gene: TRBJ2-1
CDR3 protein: CSVAPKLAGRDDEQFF
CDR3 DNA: TGCAGCGTTGCCCCCAAACTAGCGGGAAGGGATGATGAGCAGTTCTTC

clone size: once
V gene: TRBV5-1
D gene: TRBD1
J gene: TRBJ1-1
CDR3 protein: CASSSGDRVKTEAFF
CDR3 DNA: TGCGCCAGCAGCTCTGGGGACAGAGTGAAGACTGAAGCTTTCTTT

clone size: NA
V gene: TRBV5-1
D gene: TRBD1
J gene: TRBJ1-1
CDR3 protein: CASSLAGTGGGTEAFF
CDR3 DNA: TGCGCCAGCAGCTTGGCCGGGACAGGGGGCGGCACTGAAGCTTTCTTT

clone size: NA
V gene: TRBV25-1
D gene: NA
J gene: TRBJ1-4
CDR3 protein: CASSESRPAGETNEKLFF
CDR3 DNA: TGTGCCAGCAGTGAAAGCAGGCCAGCCGGGGAAACTAATGAAAAACTGTTTTTT

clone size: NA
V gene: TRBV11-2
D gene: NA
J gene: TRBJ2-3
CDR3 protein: CASSFAKLGQFDTQYF
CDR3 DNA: TGTGCCAGCAGCTTTGCTAAATTGGGGCAGTTTGATACGCAGTATTTT

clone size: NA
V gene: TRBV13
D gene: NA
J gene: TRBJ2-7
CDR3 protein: CASSLMGGLRGSSYEQYF
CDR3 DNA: TGTGCCAGCAGCTTAATGGGGGGACTGCGGGGTAGCTCCTACGAGCAGTACTTC

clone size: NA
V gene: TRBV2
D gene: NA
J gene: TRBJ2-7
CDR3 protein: CASRQDGYEQYF
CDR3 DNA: TGTGCCAGCAGACAGGATGGCTACGAGCAGTACTTC